These T cell receptor beta chains were read from a single sample in a study of shared clonotypes between healthy human individuals. The method was immunoSEQ multiplex PCR; TCRdb's version includes in-frame clones alone and lacks a portion of them. The sample has around 1.9 million clones, about 92% seen once. The sequenced sample was naive CD8+ T cells from PBMCs. The receptor source for this set is a man between 18 and 35 years old in good health. Some clones in this sample may be carry-over from other donors' samples. CDR3s include the opening cysteine and the closing phenylalanine or tryptophan. A clone size is listed for some rows: how often the clone was seen (once, few, many), or a class if it is expanded.

clone_size | v_call | cdr3_aa
. | TRBV19 | CASSINRFTLNSNQPQHF
. | TRBV6-1 | CASSEGRGLTEAFF
. | TRBV11-2 | CASSLFSRSSNEKLFF
. | TRBV27 | CASSPADRASSGANVLTF
. | TRBV9 | CASSVGLQPLQETQYF
. | TRBV29-1 | CSIRLGGSYEQYF
. | TRBV5-1 | CASSLANRLGSYEQYF
. | TRBV2 | CASSEDYAANTGELFF
. | TRBV10-3 | CAIIPGDHSGNTIYF
. | TRBV28 | CASSVPDSPTGELFF
. | TRBV30 | CAWSVLRVEQYF
once | TRBV30 | CAWSIGTFSNSPLHF
. | TRBV9 | CASNPQGTSNQPQHF
. | TRBV13 | CASSGLAGVPDTQYF
. | TRBV14 | CASSQGRDTGIWEQYF
. | TRBV15 | CATSSTGQAGYGYTF